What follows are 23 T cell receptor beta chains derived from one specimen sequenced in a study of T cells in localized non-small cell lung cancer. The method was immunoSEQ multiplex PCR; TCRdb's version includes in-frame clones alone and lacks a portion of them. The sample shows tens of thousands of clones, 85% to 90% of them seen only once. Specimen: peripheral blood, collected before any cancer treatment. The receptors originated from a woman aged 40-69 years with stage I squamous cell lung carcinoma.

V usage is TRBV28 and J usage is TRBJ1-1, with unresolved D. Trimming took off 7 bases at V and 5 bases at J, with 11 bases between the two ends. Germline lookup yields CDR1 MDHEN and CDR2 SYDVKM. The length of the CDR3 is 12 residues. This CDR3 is CASTLTKTEAFF. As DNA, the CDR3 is TGTGCCAGCACCCTAACTAAGACTGAAGCTTTCTTT.

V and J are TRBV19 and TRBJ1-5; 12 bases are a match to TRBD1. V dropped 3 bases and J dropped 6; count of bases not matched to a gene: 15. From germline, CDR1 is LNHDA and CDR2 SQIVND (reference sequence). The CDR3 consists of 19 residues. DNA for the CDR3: TGTGCCAGTAGTATTTACGCGGGACAGGGGGCGGGAGGGTCTCAGCCCCAGCATTTT. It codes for CASSIYAGQGAGGSQPQHF. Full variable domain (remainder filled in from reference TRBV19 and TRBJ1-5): DGGITQSPKYLFRKEGQNVTLSCEQNLNHDAMYWYRQDPGQGLRLIYYSQIVNDFQKGDIAEGYSVSREKKESFPLTVTSAQKNPTAFYLCASSIYAGQGAGGSQPQHFGDGTRLSIL.

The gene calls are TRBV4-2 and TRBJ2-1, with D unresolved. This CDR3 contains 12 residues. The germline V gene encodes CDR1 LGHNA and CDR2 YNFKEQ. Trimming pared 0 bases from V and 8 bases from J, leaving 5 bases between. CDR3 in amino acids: CASSQDRDEQFF. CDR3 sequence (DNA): TGTGCCAGCAGCCAAGATAGGGATGAGCAGTTCTTC.

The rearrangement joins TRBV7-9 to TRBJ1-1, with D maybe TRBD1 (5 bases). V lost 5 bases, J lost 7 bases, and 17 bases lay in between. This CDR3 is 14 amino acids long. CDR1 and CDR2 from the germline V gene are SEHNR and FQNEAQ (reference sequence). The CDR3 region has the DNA TGTGCCAGCAGCGGGTTGAGGGGTGAGGGTGAAGCTTTCTTT. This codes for CASSGLRGEGEAFF. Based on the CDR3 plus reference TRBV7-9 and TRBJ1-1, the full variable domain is DTGVSQNPRHKITKRGQNVTFRCDPISEHNRLYWYRQTLGQGPEFLTYFQNEAQLEKSRLLSDRFSAERPKGSFSTLEIQRTEQGDSAMYLCASSGLRGEGEAFFGQGTRLTVV.

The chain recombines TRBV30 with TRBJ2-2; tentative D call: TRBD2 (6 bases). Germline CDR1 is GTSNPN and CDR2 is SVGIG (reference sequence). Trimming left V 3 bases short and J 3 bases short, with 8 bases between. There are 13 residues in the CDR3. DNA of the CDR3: TGTGCCTGGAGGCGGGACCACACCGGGGAGCTGTTTTTT. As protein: CAWRRDHTGELFF.

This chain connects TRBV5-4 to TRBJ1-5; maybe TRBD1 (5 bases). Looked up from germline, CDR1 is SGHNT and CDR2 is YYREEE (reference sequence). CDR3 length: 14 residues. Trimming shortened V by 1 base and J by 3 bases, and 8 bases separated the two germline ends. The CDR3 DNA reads TGTGCCAGCAGCTTGCAGGGTGACAATCAGCCCCAGCATTTT. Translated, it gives CASSLQGDNQPQHF.

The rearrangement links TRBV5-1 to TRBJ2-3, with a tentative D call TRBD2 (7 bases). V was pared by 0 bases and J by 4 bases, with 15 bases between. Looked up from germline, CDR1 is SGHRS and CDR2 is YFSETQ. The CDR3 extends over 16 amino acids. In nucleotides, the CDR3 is TGCGCCAGCAGCTTGGAAGGCGGGGGCTCAGCAGATACGCAGTATTTT. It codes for CASSLEGGGSADTQYF.

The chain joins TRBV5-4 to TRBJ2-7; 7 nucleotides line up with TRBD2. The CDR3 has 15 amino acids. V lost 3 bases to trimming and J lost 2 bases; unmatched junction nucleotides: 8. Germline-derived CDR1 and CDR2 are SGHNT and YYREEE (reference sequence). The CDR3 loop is CASSSGRGETYEQYF. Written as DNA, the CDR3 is TGTGCCAGCAGCTCAGGACGGGGGGAAACCTACGAGCAGTACTTC.

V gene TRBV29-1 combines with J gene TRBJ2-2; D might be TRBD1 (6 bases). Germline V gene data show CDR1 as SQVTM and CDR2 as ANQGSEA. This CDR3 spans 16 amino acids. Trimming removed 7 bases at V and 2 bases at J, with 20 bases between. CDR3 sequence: CSARAPGTLNTGELFF. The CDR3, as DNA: TGCAGCGCCAGAGCCCCCGGGACACTAAACACCGGGGAGCTGTTTTTT.

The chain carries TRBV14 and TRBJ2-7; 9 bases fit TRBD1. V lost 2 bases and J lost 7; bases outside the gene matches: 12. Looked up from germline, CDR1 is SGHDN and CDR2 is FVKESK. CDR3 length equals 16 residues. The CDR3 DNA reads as TGTGCCAGCAGCCAATTTCCGGGACAGGGCCCTAATGAGCAGTACTTC. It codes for CASSQFPGQGPNEQYF.

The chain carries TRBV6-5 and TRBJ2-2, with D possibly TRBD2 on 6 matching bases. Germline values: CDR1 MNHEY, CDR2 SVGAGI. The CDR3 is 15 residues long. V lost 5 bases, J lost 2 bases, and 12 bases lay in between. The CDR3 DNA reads TGTGCCAGCAGTCCGGGACTTCTAAACACCGGGGAGCTGTTTTTT. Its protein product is CASSPGLLNTGELFF.

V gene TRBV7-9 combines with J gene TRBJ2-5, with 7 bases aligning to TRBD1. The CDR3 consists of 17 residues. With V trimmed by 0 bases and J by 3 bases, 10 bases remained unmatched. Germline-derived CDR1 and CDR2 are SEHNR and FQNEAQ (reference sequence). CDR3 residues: CASSLARAGGREETQYF. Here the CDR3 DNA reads TGTGCCAGCAGCTTAGCGCGGGCAGGGGGAAGGGAAGAGACCCAGTACTTC. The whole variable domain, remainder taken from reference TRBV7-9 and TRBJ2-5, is DTGVSQNPRHKITKRGQNVTFRCDPISEHNRLYWYRQTLGQGPEFLTYFQNEAQLEKSRLLSDRFSAERPKGSFSTLEIQRTEQGDSAMYLCASSLARAGGREETQYFGPGTRLLVL.

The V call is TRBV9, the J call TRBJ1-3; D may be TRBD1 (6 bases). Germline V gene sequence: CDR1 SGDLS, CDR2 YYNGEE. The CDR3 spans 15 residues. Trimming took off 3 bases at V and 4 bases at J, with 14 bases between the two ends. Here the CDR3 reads CASSASQGRGNTIYF. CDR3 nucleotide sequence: TGTGCCAGCAGCGCGTCACAGGGTAGAGGAAACACCATATATTTT.

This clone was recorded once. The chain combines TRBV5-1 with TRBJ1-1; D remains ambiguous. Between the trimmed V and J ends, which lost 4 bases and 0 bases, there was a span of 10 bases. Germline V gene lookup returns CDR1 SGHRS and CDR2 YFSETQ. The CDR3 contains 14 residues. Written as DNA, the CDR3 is TGCGCCAGCAGCCTATCGTACCTGAACACTGAAGCTTTCTTT. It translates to CASSLSYLNTEAFF.

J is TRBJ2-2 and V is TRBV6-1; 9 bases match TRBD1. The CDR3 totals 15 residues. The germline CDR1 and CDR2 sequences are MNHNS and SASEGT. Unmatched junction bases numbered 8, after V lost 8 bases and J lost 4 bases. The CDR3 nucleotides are TGTGCCAGCCGACCCGACAGGGGGTCCACCGGGGAGCTGTTTTTT. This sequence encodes CASRPDRGSTGELFF.

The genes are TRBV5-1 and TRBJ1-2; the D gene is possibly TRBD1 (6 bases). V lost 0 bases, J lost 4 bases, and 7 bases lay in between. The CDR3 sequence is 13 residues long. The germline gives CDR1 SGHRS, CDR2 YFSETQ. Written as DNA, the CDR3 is TGCGCCAGCAGCTTGGGGACAGCCTATGGCTACACCTTC. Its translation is CASSLGTAYGYTF.

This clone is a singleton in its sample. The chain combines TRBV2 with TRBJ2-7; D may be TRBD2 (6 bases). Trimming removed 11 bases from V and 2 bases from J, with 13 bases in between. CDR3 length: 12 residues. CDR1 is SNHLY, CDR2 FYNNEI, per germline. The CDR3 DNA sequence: TGTGCCGGAGGGGCTGACACCTACGAGCAGTACTTC. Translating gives CAGGADTYEQYF.

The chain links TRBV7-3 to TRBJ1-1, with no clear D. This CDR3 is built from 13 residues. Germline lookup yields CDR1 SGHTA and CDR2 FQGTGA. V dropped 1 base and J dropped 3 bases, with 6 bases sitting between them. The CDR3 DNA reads TGTGCCAGCAGCTTAAATAGGGACACTGAAGCTTTCTTT. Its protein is CASSLNRDTEAFF.

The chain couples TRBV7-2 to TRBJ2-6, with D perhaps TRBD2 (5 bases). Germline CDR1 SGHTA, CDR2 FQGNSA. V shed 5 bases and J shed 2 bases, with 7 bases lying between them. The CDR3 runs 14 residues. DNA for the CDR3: TGTGCCAGCAGCGCCGGGGCTGGGGCCAACGTCCTGACTTTC. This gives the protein CASSAGAGANVLTF.

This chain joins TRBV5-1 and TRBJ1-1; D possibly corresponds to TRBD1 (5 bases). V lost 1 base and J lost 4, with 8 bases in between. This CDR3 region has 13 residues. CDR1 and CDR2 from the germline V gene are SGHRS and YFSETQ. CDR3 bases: TGCGCCAGCAGCTTGACAAGGGGCACTGAAGCTTTCTTT. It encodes CASSLTRGTEAFF. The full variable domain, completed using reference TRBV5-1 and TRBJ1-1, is KAGVTQTPRYLIKTRGQQVTLSCSPISGHRSVSWYQQTPGQGLQFLFEYFSETQRNKGNFPGRFSGRQFSNSRSEMNVSTLELGDSALYLCASSLTRGTEAFFGQGTRLTVV.

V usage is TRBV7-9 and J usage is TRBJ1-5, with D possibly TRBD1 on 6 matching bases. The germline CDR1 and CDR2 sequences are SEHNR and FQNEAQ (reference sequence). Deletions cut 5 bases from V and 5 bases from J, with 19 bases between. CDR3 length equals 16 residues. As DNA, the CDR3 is TGTGCCAGCAGCCCAGACACAGGGATCGGGGATCAGCCCCAGCATTTT. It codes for CASSPDTGIGDQPQHF.

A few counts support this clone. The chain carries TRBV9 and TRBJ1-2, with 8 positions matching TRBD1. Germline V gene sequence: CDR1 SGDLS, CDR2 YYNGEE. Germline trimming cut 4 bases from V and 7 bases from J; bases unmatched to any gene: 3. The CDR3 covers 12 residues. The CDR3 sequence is CASSSTGAGYTF. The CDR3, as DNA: TGTGCCAGCAGCTCGACAGGGGCTGGCTACACCTTC.

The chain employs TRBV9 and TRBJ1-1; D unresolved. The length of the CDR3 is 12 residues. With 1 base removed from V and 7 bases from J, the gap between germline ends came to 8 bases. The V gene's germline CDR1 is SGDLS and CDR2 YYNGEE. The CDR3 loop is CASSVYGNEAFF. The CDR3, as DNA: TGTGCCAGCAGCGTATATGGCAATGAAGCTTTCTTT.